This entry lists 2 T cell receptor beta chains sequenced from one sample in a study of graft-versus-host responses after intestinal transplantation. What these receptors recognize is not known. Some clones are missing from TCRdb's copy, which holds only in-frame ones; the method was immunoSEQ multiplex PCR. The table has tens of thousands of clones, around 93% seen once. The specimen was unstimulated CD8+ T cells sorted from spleen or lymph node cells, collected before intestinal transplant. Source of these receptors: a human donor who received an intestinal transplant.

The V and J genes are TRBV5-6 and TRBJ2-7, with TRBD1 identical over 9 bases. Germline V lookup: CDR1 SGHDT, CDR2 YYEEEE. The CDR3 extends over 15 amino acids. V gave up 2 bases and J gave up 3 bases; unmatched junction bases: 6. CDR3 in amino acids: CASSLWDRDDYEQYF. Written as DNA, the CDR3 is TGTGCCAGCAGCTTATGGGACAGGGACGACTACGAGCAGTACTTC.

The chain carries TRBV27 and TRBJ2-1, with 7 nucleotides matching TRBD2. The V gene end was trimmed by 6 bases and the J gene end by 4 bases; junction bases not matched to a gene: 3. This CDR3 is built from 13 residues. Germline V gene sequence: CDR1 MNHEY, CDR2 SMNVEV (reference sequence). The CDR3 DNA follows: TGTGCCAGCAGCCCCGGGGGGTACAATGAGCAGTTCTTC. It is translated as CASSPGGYNEQFF.